This T cell receptor (beta chain) was found in a study of T cells in Graves' hyperthyroidism and ophthalmopathy. Ophthalmopathy cases met thresholds of Clinical Activity Score at least 3, NOSPECS grade at least 4 and duration under 3 months. This clonotype was counted many times. The antigen is undetermined. Study outcomes and limitations: In validation, the model predicted ophthalmopathy. These predictions came a median approximately six months before onset.

The germline V gene has CDR1 ENHRY and CDR2 SYGVKD. This CDR3 has 14 amino acids. The V end lost 6 bases, the J end lost 3 bases, and 11 bases lay between the germline ends. What was amplified from RNA transcripts were TCR beta CDR3 regions. First-round RT-PCR targeting the TCR CDR3 was performed with the HTBI primer set. TCRdb reprocessed the multiplex PCR reads with MiXCR, giving one entry per CDR3 protein. The sample yields 300,000 to 450,000 distinct CDR3 sequences, around 13% seen once. This sequence joins TRBV10-3 and TRBJ2-2; D is uncertain. Sequencing used blood. The receptor was isolated from a woman between 25 and 40 years old with Graves' ophthalmopathy. The DNA of the CDR3 is TGTGCCATCAGCGGGTCGGCGGACACCGGGGAGCTGTTTTTT. This encodes CAISGSADTGELFF.